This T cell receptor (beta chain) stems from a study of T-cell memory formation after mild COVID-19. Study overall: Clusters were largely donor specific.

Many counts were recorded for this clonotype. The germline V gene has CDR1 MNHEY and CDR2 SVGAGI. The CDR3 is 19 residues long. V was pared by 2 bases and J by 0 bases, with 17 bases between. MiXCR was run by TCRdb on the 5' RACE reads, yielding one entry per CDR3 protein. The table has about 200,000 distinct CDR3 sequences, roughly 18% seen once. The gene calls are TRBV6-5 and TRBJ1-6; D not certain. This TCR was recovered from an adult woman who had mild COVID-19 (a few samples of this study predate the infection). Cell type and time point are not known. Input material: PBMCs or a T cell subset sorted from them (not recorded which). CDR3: CASSYTPAGFFSYNSPLHF. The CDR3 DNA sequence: TGTGCCAGCAGTTACACCCCTGCGGGTTTCTTCTCCTATAATTCACCCCTCCACTTT.